The 19 T cell receptor beta chains below come from one sample, sequenced in a study of regulatory T cells in long-lasting Graves disease. Sample time point: persistent/refractory GD, antithyroid drugs over 5 years with positive TRAb. The TCR library was made from RNA extracted from PBMCs. Sequencing libraries for TCR beta were prepared with iRepertoire HTBI primers and Arm-PCR of CDR3 regions. TCRdb re-called the multiplex PCR reads with MiXCR, one entry per CDR3 protein. The sample has 600,000 to 800,000 distinct CDR3 sequences; approximately 31% are singletons. The sample here was peripheral blood mononuclear cells (PBMCs), taken when the disease was refractory, from a patient treated with antithyroid drugs. The receptor source for this set is a female donor with Graves disease.

This sequence joins TRBV12-3 or TRBV12-4 and TRBJ1-1; 7 bases match TRBD1. The CDR3 loop spans 14 amino acids. V was clipped by 4 bases and J by 6 bases; unmatched bases: 8. CDR3 amino acids: CASSSAGQPSEAFF. CDR3 DNA sequence: TGTGCCAGCAGTTCCGCGGGACAGCCCTCTGAAGCTTTCTTT.

This clonotype was detected a few times. The chain recombines TRBV19 with TRBJ1-5; 9 positions agree with TRBD1. J lost 5 bases, V lost 3 bases, and 5 bases had no gene match. Germline CDR1 LNHDA, CDR2 SQIVND (reference sequence). CDR3 length: 15 residues. The CDR3 region has the DNA TGTGCCAGTAGTATCACAGGGGGCTCTTATCAGCCCCAGCATTTT. As protein: CASSITGGSYQPQHF.

This clonotype appeared a few times. V gene TRBV5-1 combines with J gene TRBJ2-2; TRBD2 matches 11 bases. CDR1 and CDR2 from the germline V gene are SGHRS and YFSETQ. This CDR3 is built from 18 residues. The V segment lost 0 bases and the J segment 2 bases; nucleotides outside the gene matches: 6. The CDR3: CASSLGRTSGFNTGELFF. CDR3 bases: TGCGCCAGCAGCTTGGGTCGGACTAGCGGGTTTAACACCGGGGAGCTGTTTTTT.

This clonotype was seen more than once but under ten times. The chain recombines TRBV2 with TRBJ2-5; D gene ambiguous. The CDR3 spans 11 residues. Germline V gene data show CDR1 as SNHLY and CDR2 as FYNNEI. Trimming stripped 7 bases from V and 5 bases from J, with 8 bases between. The CDR3, as DNA: TGTGCCAGCAAGAGATCGGAGACCCAGTACTTC. This gives the protein CASKRSETQYF.

The V and J genes are TRBV15 and TRBJ2-5; D assignment may be TRBD1 or TRBD2 (6 bases each). Trimming removed 1 base at V and 2 bases at J, with 14 bases between. Looked up from germline, CDR1 is LNHNV and CDR2 is YYDKDF (reference sequence). This CDR3 is 16 amino acids long. The CDR3 coding sequence is TGTGCCACCAGCAGAGTCCCCTTAGGGGGGCAAGAGACCCAGTACTTC. Residues: CATSRVPLGGQETQYF.

The rearrangement links TRBV19 to TRBJ2-7, with D perhaps being TRBD1 or TRBD2 (5 bases each). CDR3 length: 15 amino acids. Between the trimmed V and J ends, which lost 3 bases and 6 bases, there was a span of 18 bases. Germline loops: CDR1 LNHDA, CDR2 SQIVND (reference sequence). The CDR3, as DNA: TGTGCCAGTAGTATGCCGGGACCTCAACTAGGCGAGCAGTACTTC. Translated: CASSMPGPQLGEQYF.

Concerning this clonotype: A much larger clone lies one base from this, so it may be a read error. The V call is TRBV11-1, the J call TRBJ1-2; D perhaps matches TRBD1 (5 bases). Trimming left V 1 base short and J 7 bases short, with 10 bases between. CDR3 size: 13 residues. CDR1 is SGHAT and CDR2 is FQDESV in the germline V gene (reference sequence). The CDR3 bases are TGTGCCAGCAGCTTAGTCACAGGCGCTGGCTACACCTTC. Its protein product is CASSLVTGAGYTF.

The J gene is TRBJ1-6, the V gene TRBV11-2, with D perhaps TRBD1 (5 bases). Trimming pared 5 bases from V and 7 bases from J, leaving 15 bases between. This CDR3 has 15 amino acids. Germline V gene lookup returns CDR1 SGHAT and CDR2 FQNNGV. The CDR3 loop is CASSQDIGANSPLHF. The CDR3 DNA reads TGTGCCAGCAGCCAAGATATAGGGGCGAATTCACCCCTCCACTTT.

This chain uses TRBV6-1 with TRBJ1-1, with D tentatively TRBD1 (6 bases). Germline CDR1 is MNHNS and CDR2 is SASEGT. This CDR3 contains 15 residues. V was trimmed by 6 bases and J by 0 bases, leaving 14 bases between them. This chain's CDR3 is CASSPQGYMNTEAFF. In nucleotides, the CDR3 is TGTGCCAGCAGCCCCCAGGGGTATATGAACACTGAAGCTTTCTTT.

V is TRBV30 and J is TRBJ1-1; no firm D call. This CDR3 is built from 13 residues. Deletions cut 0 bases from V and 0 bases from J, with 5 bases between. Germline values: CDR1 GTSNPN, CDR2 SVGIG (reference sequence). The CDR3 DNA sequence: TGTGCCTGGAGTGTGAGCATGAACACTGAAGCTTTCTTT. This codes for CAWSVSMNTEAFF.

This clonotype was seen a handful of times. This chain joins TRBV5-1 and TRBJ2-7; 7 bases line up with TRBD1. The CDR3 is made up of 15 amino acids. Germline values: CDR1 SGHRS, CDR2 YFSETQ. Trimming at V came to 3 bases and at J to 2 bases, leaving 8 bases not matched to a gene. In DNA, the CDR3 is TGCGCCAGCAGCTCCTCATCCGGGACAGCCTACGAGCAGTACTTC. Protein: CASSSSSGTAYEQYF. Variable domain in full (rest from reference TRBV5-1 and TRBJ2-7): KAGVTQTPRYLIKTRGQQVTLSCSPISGHRSVSWYQQTPGQGLQFLFEYFSETQRNKGNFPGRFSGRQFSNSRSEMNVSTLELGDSALYLCASSSSSGTAYEQYFGPGTRLTVT.

This clonotype was seen a few times. This sequence joins TRBV5-6 and TRBJ2-7, with D unclear. The CDR3 sequence is 15 residues long. Germline CDR1 SGHDT, CDR2 YYEEEE. The V gene lost 0 bases and the J gene lost 4 bases, with 14 bases spanning the gap. The CDR3 DNA reads TGTGCCAGCAGCTTGGGCAGCGCTGTTCCTTACGAGCAGTACTTC. This codes for CASSLGSAVPYEQYF.

This rearrangement joins TRBV12-3 or TRBV12-4 to TRBJ2-3; D may be TRBD2 (6 bases). The ends were cut back, 8 bases at V and 2 bases at J, with 8 bases in the middle. This CDR3 is 12 amino acids long. CDR3 nucleotide sequence: TGTGCCAGCGGGGGGTCCACAGATACGCAGTATTTT. Protein: CASGGSTDTQYF.

Here the CDR3 reads CASSRRTGRTNEKLFF. The CDR3 nucleotides read TGTGCCAGCAGCCGAAGGACAGGGAGAACTAATGAAAAACTGTTTTTT. The rearrangement links TRBV3-1 to TRBJ1-4; 8 nucleotides line up with TRBD1. The germline gives CDR1 LGHDT, CDR2 YNNKEL (reference sequence). The CDR3 has 16 residues. Trimming at V came to 4 bases and at J to 1 base, leaving 5 bases not matched to a gene.

Comment on this clonotype: Just one base apart from a much larger clone, this may be a read error. Given the absence of the conserved phenylalanine or tryptophan at the CDR3 end, a read error is likely. The V and J genes are TRBV2 and TRBJ1-2; possible D gene TRBD1, 6 bases. V lost 3 bases, J lost 0 bases, and 11 bases lay in between. This CDR3 contains 15 residues. Germline loops: CDR1 SNHLY, CDR2 FYNNEI. This CDR3 is CASSDRRGANYGYTL. DNA for the CDR3: TGTGCCAGCAGTGATCGGAGGGGGGCTAACTATGGCTACACCCTC.

This clonotype came up a few times. An end of the junction differs from the germline gene, which may be a read error. The rearrangement links TRBV2 to TRBJ1-1, with TRBD1 as a possible D gene (5 bases). The CDR3 length is 15 residues. Germline assignment: CDR1 SNHLY and CDR2 FYNNEI. The CDR3 reads CASREANGGGTEAFF. The CDR3 DNA sequence: TGTGCCAGCAGGGAAGCCAATGGTGGGGGCACTGAAGCTTTCTTT. The entire variable domain, with the rest obtained from reference TRBV2 and TRBJ1-1, is as follows: EPEVTQTPSHQVTQMGQEVILRCVPISNHLYFYWYRQILGQKVEFLVSFYNNEISEKSEIFDDQFSVERPDGSNFTLKIRSTKLEDSAMYFCASREANGGGTEAFFGQGTRLTVV.

At least ten counts were recorded for this clonotype. The genes are TRBV5-1 and TRBJ1-4; unclear D gene. V was clipped by 4 bases and J by 7 bases, with 20 bases between them. The germline CDR1 and CDR2 sequences are SGHRS and YFSETQ. The CDR3 extends over 16 amino acids. The CDR3, as DNA: TGCGCCAGCAGCGTAAATACGGACGGTGAGGGTGAAAAACTGTTTTTT. It specifies CASSVNTDGEGEKLFF.

This clonotype was recorded many times. This chain connects TRBV12-3 or TRBV12-4 to TRBJ1-6; D not resolved. The CDR3 is 14 amino acids. Trimming removed 3 bases from V and 14 bases from J, with 17 bases in between. CDR3 sequence reads: CASSLKQSHSALHF. The DNA for the CDR3 is TGTGCCAGCAGTTTGAAACAGTCGCATTCGGCCCTCCACTTT.

This clonotype was counted between two and nine times. The chain couples TRBV7-9 to TRBJ1-1; 7 bases agree with TRBD1. V lost 3 bases and J lost 5; bases outside the gene matches: 6. This CDR3 spans 14 amino acids. From germline, CDR1 is SEHNR and CDR2 FQNEAQ (reference sequence). The chain's CDR3 is CASSFKGALTEAFF. The CDR3 DNA follows: TGTGCCAGCAGCTTTAAGGGGGCATTAACTGAAGCTTTCTTT.